This T cell receptor (beta chain) stems from a study of blood T cell repertoires in COVID-19. The overall study: Acute-phase and convalescent COVID-19 samples originated in the United States, Italy and Spain. The analysed material was cDNA or gDNA that came from T cells, B-cell-depleted T cells, or PBMCs.

Data came from immunoSEQ multiplex PCR; TCRdb stores just in-frame clones and leaves some out. The table lists approximately 45,000 clones, roughly 73% of them singletons. Deletions cut 5 bases from V and 2 bases from J, with 19 bases between. Looked up from germline, CDR1 is SGHKS and CDR2 is YYEKEE (reference sequence). The length of the CDR3 is 16 residues. V is TRBV5-5 and J is TRBJ2-5, with a tentative D call TRBD2 (5 bases). The sample was peripheral blood. The TCR was taken from a man of 80 years or more with acute or convalescent COVID-19. The CDR3 reads CASRSGPTNHQETQYF. The CDR3, as DNA: TGTGCCAGCAGATCGGGCCCGACTAATCATCAAGAGACCCAGTACTTC.